Below, 9 T cell receptor beta chains from the same sample are listed, as sequenced in a study of graft-versus-host responses after intestinal transplantation. The method was immunoSEQ multiplex PCR; TCRdb's version includes in-frame clones alone and lacks a portion of them. This table holds under 7,500 clones, 33% found once. The plating included roughly 200,000 irradiated, violet-dye-labeled stimulator cells together with roughly 200,000 CFSE-labeled responder cells. This specimen was alloreactive CD8+ T cells from a mixed lymphocyte reaction culture, taken before transplantation. The subset here: CFSE-low proliferating T cells sorted from roughly 6-day pre-transplant mixed lymphocyte reaction (GvH or HvG direction). These receptors were taken from a human patient who was an organ donor for intestinal transplantation.

Details on this clone: No conserved phenylalanine or tryptophan is present at the end of the CDR3, so a read error is the likely explanation. Because the CDR3's place on the DNA is in doubt, the DNA is left out and the CDR3 is given as listed by TCRdb. V is TRBV4-1 and J is TRBJ2-7; TRBD2 reflects the table's D call only, with no check against the DNA. The CDR3 is 9 residues long, counting both termini. Per the germline V gene, CDR1 is MGHRA and CDR2 is YSYEKL. The CDR3 region is CASSPPELI.

A few counts support this clone. J is TRBJ1-1 and V is TRBV14; no definite D call. Germline CDR1 SGHDN, CDR2 FVKESK. The CDR3 consists of 13 residues. The V end was cut by 4 bases, the J end by 8 bases, with 14 bases between. The CDR3 sequence is CASSPGSKGEAFF. In DNA form, the CDR3 reads TGTGCCAGCAGCCCCGGGAGTAAAGGCGAAGCTTTCTTT.

This clone was picked up a small number of times. This chain uses TRBV25-1 with TRBJ1-5, with D perhaps TRBD1 (5 bases). The CDR3 has 15 residues. The germline V gene encodes CDR1 MGHDK and CDR2 SYGVNS. The V end lost 10 bases, the J end lost 10 bases, and 26 bases lay between the germline ends. This chain's CDR3 is CATLTGGPLKCPQHF. The CDR3 nucleotides are TGTGCCACCCTAACGGGGGGTCCCTTGAAGTGTCCCCAGCATTTT.

The rearrangement uses TRBV15 and TRBJ1-3; D unresolved. The CDR3 has 15 amino acids. Germline CDR1 reads LNHNV; CDR2 reads YYDKDF (reference sequence). Trimming shortened V by 8 bases and J by 2 bases, and 16 bases separated the two germline ends. CDR3 sequence (DNA): TGTGCCACCGCCCGTGAGGTCCGCCCTGGAAACACCATATATTTT. It is translated as CATAREVRPGNTIYF.

The chain joins TRBV25-1 to TRBJ2-1, with 9 bases identical to TRBD1. Trimming took 7 bases from V and 1 from J; bases not matched to a gene: 11. Per the germline V gene, CDR1 is MGHDK and CDR2 is SYGVNS. This CDR3 has 17 residues. CDR3 amino acids: CASILIRTGESYNEQFF. CDR3 bases: TGTGCCAGCATCCTAATAAGGACAGGGGAATCCTACAATGAGCAGTTCTTC. Supplemented by reference TRBV25-1 and TRBJ2-1, the full variable domain reads EADIYQTPRYLVIGTGKKITLECSQTMGHDKMYWYQQDPGMELHLIHYSYGVNSTEKGDLSSESTVSRIRTEHFPLTLESARPSHTSQYLCASILIRTGESYNEQFFGPGTRLTVL.

This clone was seen more than once but under ten times. V is TRBV10-3 and J is TRBJ2-3, with TRBD2 matching 9 bases. The CDR3 is 16 amino acids. Germline trimming cut 8 bases from V and 1 base from J; bases unmatched to any gene: 10. Germline loops: CDR1 ENHRY, CDR2 SYGVKD. This CDR3 is CAIGSFSGSRTDTQYF. The CDR3 DNA follows: TGTGCCATCGGATCTTTTAGCGGGAGTCGCACAGATACGCAGTATTTT.

This chain joins TRBV19 and TRBJ2-7; 7 positions agree with TRBD1. The germline CDR1 and CDR2 sequences are LNHDA and SQIVND (reference sequence). V gave up 3 bases and J gave up 9 bases; unmatched junction bases: 17. The CDR3 contains 16 residues. This CDR3 reads CASSIIPTGPGSRQYF. The CDR3 DNA sequence: TGTGCCAGTAGTATTATCCCGACAGGGCCAGGCTCCAGGCAGTACTTC.

The CDR3 spells CASITGGNEQFF. The CDR3 DNA reads TGTGCCAGCATCACAGGGGGCAATGAGCAGTTCTTC. The rearrangement joins TRBV2 to TRBJ2-1; TRBD1 agrees at 8 bases. This CDR3 has 12 amino acids. V gave up 7 bases and J gave up 6 bases; unmatched junction bases: 2. Per germline, CDR1 SNHLY and CDR2 FYNNEI.

The rearrangement uses TRBV21-1 and TRBJ1-3; the table's D call TRBD1 went unverified against the DNA. TRBV21-1 has pseudogene status. The CDR3 totals 19 residues. Here the CDR3 reads CASSKVLRRTGSFRNTIYF. The CDR3 DNA reads TGTGCCAGCAGCAAAGTTCTTCGCAGGACAGGGTCTTTTAGAAACACCATATATTTT.